This paragraph covers one T cell receptor beta chain sequence. Trimming stripped 2 bases from V and 7 bases from J, with 18 bases between. There are 15 residues in the CDR3. CDR1 is SGHAT and CDR2 is FQNNGV in the germline V gene. The sample comes from a study of Ad26.COV2.S vaccination and SARS-CoV-2 variants. Treatment meaning: roughly 20 received Ad26.COV2.S at low or high dose, single or two shots; about 5 received placebo; per-sample allocation not given. Vaccine and placebo recipients were sampled on day 63 after the first injection. Method: immunoSEQ multiplex PCR; TCRdb's copy keeps in-frame clones and lacks some. The table has over 400,000 clones, less than 95% seen once.

Sequenced material: peripheral blood, taken in a trial of Ad26.COV2.S vaccine versus placebo. The V gene is TRBV11-2, the J gene TRBJ2-7; D unresolved. The sequence came from a person between 18 and 59 years old who received the Ad26.COV2.S COVID-19 vaccine or a placebo. CDR3 in DNA: TGTGCCAGCAGCTTAAAAGGATCGGACGAGGATGAGCAGTACTTC. Protein: CASSLKGSDEDEQYF.